This T cell receptor (beta chain) was captured in a study of T cell responses to AZD1222 COVID-19 vaccine. Sequencing used immunoSEQ multiplex PCR; TCRdb keeps in-frame clones, though not all of them. This table has around 130,000 clones, roughly nine tenths appearing once. This clone was recorded only once. The TCR originated in an adult in good health. The sequenced sample was peripheral blood, obtained on day 0 of AZD1222 vaccination.

The CDR3 loop is CASSLLGVARNTIYF. DNA for the CDR3: TGTGCCAGTAGTCTCTTAGGGGTCGCTCGAAACACCATATATTTT. The chain is built from TRBV19 and TRBJ1-3; possibly TRBD1 for D (5 bases). The CDR3 contains 15 residues. Deletions cut 5 bases from V and 5 bases from J, with 16 bases between. Germline assignment: CDR1 LNHDA and CDR2 SQIVND (reference sequence).